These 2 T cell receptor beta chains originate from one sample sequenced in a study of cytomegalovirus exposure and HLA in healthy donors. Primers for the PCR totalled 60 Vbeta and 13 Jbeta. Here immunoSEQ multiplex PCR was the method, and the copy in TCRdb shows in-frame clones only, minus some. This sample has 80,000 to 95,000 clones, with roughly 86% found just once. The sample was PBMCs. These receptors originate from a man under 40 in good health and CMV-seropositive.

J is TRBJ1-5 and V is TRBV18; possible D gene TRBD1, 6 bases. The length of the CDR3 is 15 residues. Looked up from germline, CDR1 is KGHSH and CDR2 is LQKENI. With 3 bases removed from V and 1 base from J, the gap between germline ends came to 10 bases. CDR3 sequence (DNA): TGTGCCAGCTCACCCGGGACAACAAGCAATCAGCCCCAGCATTTT. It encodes CASSPGTTSNQPQHF.

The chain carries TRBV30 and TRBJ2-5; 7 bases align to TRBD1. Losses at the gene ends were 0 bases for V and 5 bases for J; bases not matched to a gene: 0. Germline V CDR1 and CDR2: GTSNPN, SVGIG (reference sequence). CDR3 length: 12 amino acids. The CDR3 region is CAWSVQGETQYF. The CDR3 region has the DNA TGTGCCTGGAGTGTACAGGGGGAGACCCAGTACTTC.